This T cell receptor beta chain appears in the sequencing data of a study of blood T cells in healthy people across ages. Through a sample-barcoded 5' primer and a J-beta primer mix, a second PCR was run for roughly 7 to 12 cycles. MiXCR, run by TCRdb on the 5' RACE reads, gives a single entry per CDR3 protein. The sample has approximately 800,000 distinct CDR3 sequences, roughly 25% seen once. This clonotype appeared a few times. The germline gives CDR1 ENHRY, CDR2 SYGVKD. This CDR3 spans 15 amino acids. Trimming at V came to 5 bases and at J to 1 base, leaving 4 bases not matched to a gene. Another study also made use of these data, one on T cells of mothers and their children. As that study records: Study donors consisted of a few healthy Caucasian mothers and their six children.

The specimen sequenced was blood. The sequence derives from a boy younger than 18 in good health. The chain couples TRBV10-3 to TRBJ2-3, with 9 bases matching TRBD2. The CDR3 sequence: CAISPRTSGTDTQYF. CDR3 sequence (DNA): TGTGCCATCAGTCCCCGGACTAGCGGCACAGATACGCAGTATTTT.